These 32 T cell receptor beta chains came from one sample sequenced in a study of blood T cell repertoires in COVID-19. Repertoires were generated with immunoSEQ multiplex PCR, while TCRdb's copy carries only in-frame clones and drops some. Of about 160,000 clones listed, 82% are singletons. Sequenced sample: PBMCs or T cells enriched from blood (not recorded which). All receptors come from a man in his 60s who had recovered from COVID-19.

This clone was found once. The rearrangement links TRBV7-6 to TRBJ2-2, with 9 nucleotides matching TRBD1. The germline V gene has CDR1 SGHVS and CDR2 FNYEAQ. Trimming removed 5 bases from V and 4 bases from J; junction bases left unmatched: 5. CDR3 length: 15 residues. The CDR3 nucleotides read TGTGCCAGCAGCGGGGGACAGGGAGGCACCGGGGAGCTGTTTTTT. It translates to CASSGGQGGTGELFF.

The rearrangement uses TRBV19 and TRBJ2-3, with 7 bases aligning to TRBD2. With 1 base clipped from V and 4 bases from J, the junction kept 5 bases outside the gene matches. Per germline, CDR1 LNHDA and CDR2 SQIVND (reference sequence). This CDR3 comprises 15 residues. DNA of the CDR3: TGTGCCAGTAGTATAGGCGGGAGACGAGCAGATACGCAGTATTTT. This sequence encodes CASSIGGRRADTQYF.

The chain combines TRBV25-1 with TRBJ2-5, with 7 bases that match TRBD1. V gave up 3 bases and J gave up 5 bases; unmatched junction bases: 6. The germline gives CDR1 MGHDK, CDR2 SYGVNS. This CDR3 is 14 amino acids long. The CDR3 nucleotides are TGTGCCAGCAGTGATAACAGGGGTGCGGAGACCCAGTACTTC. This encodes CASSDNRGAETQYF.

V gene TRBV27 combines with J gene TRBJ1-5, with 8 nucleotides matching TRBD1. CDR3 length equals 14 residues. The V gene's germline CDR1 is MNHEY and CDR2 SMNVEV (reference sequence). Trimming took 5 bases from V and 7 from J; bases not matched to a gene: 7. In DNA, the CDR3 is TGTGCCAGCAGTCTCAGGGGGCTGGGGCAGCCCCAGCATTTT. Amino acids: CASSLRGLGQPQHF.

This sequence joins TRBV5-1 and TRBJ1-2; 7 positions agree with TRBD1. Germline V gene sequence: CDR1 SGHRS, CDR2 YFSETQ. The CDR3 sequence is 14 residues long. J was trimmed by 8 bases and V by 0 bases; bases with no gene match: 7. The CDR3 nucleotides read TGCGCCAGCAGCTTGGAACAGGGGCCAAGGGGCTACACCTTC. It translates to CASSLEQGPRGYTF. Drawing the rest from reference TRBV5-1 and TRBJ1-2, the complete variable domain is KAGVTQTPRYLIKTRGQQVTLSCSPISGHRSVSWYQQTPGQGLQFLFEYFSETQRNKGNFPGRFSGRQFSNSRSEMNVSTLELGDSALYLCASSLEQGPRGYTFGSGTRLTVV.

This chain links TRBV29-1 with TRBJ1-4, with D perhaps matching TRBD1 (5 bases). The CDR3 contains 14 residues. Trimming cost V 5 bases and J 4 bases, with 14 bases left between them. The germline CDR1 and CDR2 sequences are SQVTM and ANQGSEA. CDR3 nucleotide sequence: TGCAGCGTTCTTCAGGGAGGGGATAATGAAAAACTGTTTTTT. Residues: CSVLQGGDNEKLFF.

The chain is built from TRBV5-1 and TRBJ1-1, with D possibly being TRBD1 (6 bases). V shed 1 base and J shed 4 bases, with 11 bases lying between them. The CDR3 has 14 amino acids. CDR1 SGHRS and CDR2 YFSETQ come from the germline V gene. CDR3 nucleotide sequence: TGCGCCAGCAGCTTGCAGGGGTTGGTCACTGAAGCTTTCTTT. Its translation is CASSLQGLVTEAFF.

V gene TRBV2 combines with J gene TRBJ1-2; no definite D call. This CDR3 comprises 15 residues. Trimming took off 7 bases at V and 6 bases at J, with 21 bases between the two ends. CDR1 SNHLY and CDR2 FYNNEI come from the germline V gene. The CDR3 nucleotides are TGTGCCAGCACCCTGGGAGGAAAACAAATTCATGGCTACACCTTC. Its protein product is CASTLGGKQIHGYTF.

The chain uses TRBV28 and TRBJ2-7; 10 bases line up with TRBD1. The germline CDR1 and CDR2 sequences are MDHEN and SYDVKM. There are 14 residues in the CDR3. Trimming at V came to 5 bases and at J to 5 bases, leaving 6 bases not matched to a gene. CDR3 bases: TGTGCCAGCAGTCACGGGACAGGGGTAAACGAGCAGTACTTC. It is translated as CASSHGTGVNEQYF.

V is TRBV5-6 and J is TRBJ1-1; 9 nucleotides agree with TRBD1. The CDR3 spans 14 residues. V gave up 4 bases and J gave up 4 bases; unmatched junction bases: 5. Germline V gene sequence: CDR1 SGHDT, CDR2 YYEEEE. The chain's CDR3 is CASSPAGQGTEAFF. CDR3 coding DNA: TGTGCCAGCAGCCCGGCGGGACAGGGCACTGAAGCTTTCTTT.

The gene calls are TRBV25-1 and TRBJ2-7; 10 bases agree with TRBD1. V shed 0 bases and J 5 bases; nucleotides not matched to a gene: 7. Germline-derived CDR1 and CDR2 are MGHDK and SYGVNS. The CDR3 is made up of 16 amino acids. In DNA form, the CDR3 reads TGTGCCAGCAGTGAATATTCAGGACAGGGGGTAGACGAGCAGTACTTC. Protein: CASSEYSGQGVDEQYF.

The V call is TRBV5-1, the J call TRBJ2-3; TRBD2 is a possible D gene (6 bases). The V end was cut by 0 bases, the J end by 0 bases, with 8 bases between. The CDR3 extends over 15 amino acids. The V gene's germline CDR1 is SGHRS and CDR2 YFSETQ. In DNA, the CDR3 is TGCGCCAGCAGCTTGGCGGGGACTAGCACAGATACGCAGTATTTT. It yields the protein CASSLAGTSTDTQYF. Full variable domain (rest looked up from reference TRBV5-1 and TRBJ2-3): KAGVTQTPRYLIKTRGQQVTLSCSPISGHRSVSWYQQTPGQGLQFLFEYFSETQRNKGNFPGRFSGRQFSNSRSEMNVSTLELGDSALYLCASSLAGTSTDTQYFGPGTRLTVL.

The CDR3 loop is CASSSNRVEQFF. CDR3 coding DNA: TGTGCCAGCAGTTCGAACAGGGTTGAGCAGTTCTTC. The chain has TRBV9 and TRBJ2-1; weak D call: TRBD1 (6 bases). Germline V lookup: CDR1 SGDLS, CDR2 YYNGEE. CDR3 length equals 12 residues. Trimming removed 5 bases at V and 9 bases at J, with 12 bases between. Using reference TRBV9 and TRBJ2-1 for the parts outside the CDR3, the full variable domain is DSGVTQTPKHLITATGQRVTLRCSPRSGDLSVYWYQQSLDQGLQFLIQYYNGEERAKGNILERFSAQQFPDLHSELNLSSLELGDSALYFCASSSNRVEQFFGPGTRLTVL.

The chain combines TRBV2 with TRBJ1-1, with 8 bases matching TRBD1. Germline V lookup: CDR1 SNHLY, CDR2 FYNNEI. The ends lost 7 bases at V and 5 bases at J; junction bases unmatched: 6. The CDR3 loop spans 13 amino acids. CDR3 protein: CASIQGAGTEAFF. CDR3 in DNA: TGTGCCAGCATCCAGGGGGCCGGGACTGAAGCTTTCTTT.

This chain uses TRBV5-4 with TRBJ2-7; D may be TRBD2 (7 bases). The CDR3 is made up of 13 amino acids. CDR1 is SGHNT, CDR2 YYREEE, per germline (reference sequence). Trimming removed 3 bases from V and 9 bases from J, with 16 bases in between. CDR3 DNA sequence: TGTGCCAGCAGCTCGGGGGGCCCGAACCGGCAGTACTTC. It codes for CASSSGGPNRQYF.

The V gene is TRBV11-2, the J gene TRBJ2-3; no clear D gene. Trimming cost V 5 bases and J 0 bases, with 12 bases left between them. The CDR3 loop spans 15 amino acids. Germline lookup yields CDR1 SGHAT and CDR2 FQNNGV. This CDR3 reads CASSQISVSTDTQYF. The CDR3, as DNA: TGTGCCAGCAGCCAGATAAGCGTGAGCACAGATACGCAGTATTTT.

CDR3 in DNA: TGTGCCTGGAGTGTACAGCAGGGGGCCGGCTACGAGCAGTACTTC. Translation: CAWSVQQGAGYEQYF. This chain connects TRBV30 to TRBJ2-7, with 8 bases identical to TRBD1. This CDR3 spans 15 amino acids. J gave up 3 bases and V 0 bases, and 7 bases lay outside the gene matches. From germline, CDR1 is GTSNPN and CDR2 SVGIG (reference sequence).

The chain employs TRBV19 and TRBJ2-7, with TRBD1 as a possible D gene (6 bases). The V gene lost 6 bases and the J gene lost 4 bases, with 16 bases spanning the gap. Germline CDR1 is LNHDA and CDR2 is SQIVND (reference sequence). The CDR3 runs 14 residues. Here the CDR3 DNA reads TGTGCCAGTAGAACAGGGTACCCTCCGTACGAGCAGTACTTC. Residues: CASRTGYPPYEQYF. The full variable domain, completed using reference TRBV19 and TRBJ2-7, is DGGITQSPKYLFRKEGQNVTLSCEQNLNHDAMYWYRQDPGQGLRLIYYSQIVNDFQKGDIAEGYSVSREKKESFPLTVTSAQKNPTAFYLCASRTGYPPYEQYFGPGTRLTVT.

J is TRBJ1-5 and V is TRBV7-9; no firm D call. The germline CDR1 and CDR2 sequences are SEHNR and FQNEAQ (reference sequence). Trimming cost V 5 bases and J 3 bases, with 17 bases left between them. This CDR3 region has 16 residues. CDR3 DNA: TGTGCCAGCAGCCCTGCGGCGGGGAGGAACAATCAGCCCCAGCATTTT. It codes for CASSPAAGRNNQPQHF.

The chain has TRBV4-2 and TRBJ2-2; tentatively, D is TRBD2 (5 bases). This CDR3 region has 17 residues. Germline CDR1 and CDR2: LGHNA and YNFKEQ. The V end lost 1 base, the J end lost 0 bases, and 12 bases lay between the germline ends. CDR3 protein: CASSQAHGGSNTGELFF. CDR3 DNA sequence: TGTGCCAGCAGCCAAGCGCATGGAGGTTCGAACACCGGGGAGCTGTTTTTT.

The chain employs TRBV30 and TRBJ2-6; weak D call: TRBD1 (5 bases). The germline V gene encodes CDR1 GTSNPN and CDR2 SVGIG (reference sequence). Trimming removed 4 bases at V and 2 bases at J, with 9 bases between. The CDR3 has 14 residues. This CDR3 reads CAWTRTPGANVLTF. The CDR3 coding sequence is TGTGCCTGGACACGGACACCTGGGGCCAACGTCCTGACTTTC. Looking up the rest from reference TRBV30 and TRBJ2-6 gives the full variable domain: SQTIHQWPATLVQPVGSPLSLECTVEGTSNPNLYWYRQAAGRGLQLLFYSVGIGQISSEVPQNLSASRPQDRQFILSSKKLLLSDSGFYLCAWTRTPGANVLTFGAGSRLTVL.

This clone was seen a single time. The chain links TRBV19 to TRBJ2-2, with TRBD2 as a possible D gene (6 bases). Germline V gives CDR1 LNHDA, CDR2 SQIVND (reference sequence). V lost 8 bases and J lost 8, with 15 bases in between. The CDR3 has 13 residues. CDR3 loop: CASGTGWAGELFF. The CDR3 bases are TGTGCCAGTGGGACTGGATGGGCAGGGGAGCTGTTTTTT.

The gene calls are TRBV30 and TRBJ1-6; 7 bases agree with TRBD1. This CDR3 has 14 residues. The V gene's germline CDR1 is GTSNPN and CDR2 SVGIG (reference sequence). With V trimmed by 2 bases and J by 7 bases, 5 bases remained unmatched. The CDR3, as DNA: TGTGCCTGGAGTTTAGACAGGGTCAATTCACCCCTCCACTTT. It encodes CAWSLDRVNSPLHF.

The chain recombines TRBV27 with TRBJ2-7; D might be TRBD2 (5 bases). V lost 8 bases and J 1 base, leaving 15 bases between the germline ends. CDR3 length: 14 amino acids. The germline CDR1 and CDR2 sequences are MNHEY and SMNVEV (reference sequence). The CDR3 DNA reads TGTGCCAGCCGGAACGAGGGCAGGTCCTACGAGCAGTACTTC. It encodes CASRNEGRSYEQYF.

V usage is TRBV11-1 and J usage is TRBJ1-1; 8 bases agree with TRBD1. This CDR3 is built from 14 residues. Trimming at V came to 10 bases and at J to 6 bases, leaving 13 bases not matched to a gene. Germline V gives CDR1 SGHAT, CDR2 FQDESV (reference sequence). CDR3 amino acids: CATLGRGQGAEAFF. As DNA, the CDR3 is TGTGCCACCTTGGGTCGCGGACAGGGAGCTGAAGCTTTCTTT.

The chain joins TRBV2 to TRBJ2-7; 11 bases align to TRBD2. Losses at the gene ends were 4 bases for V and 4 bases for J; bases not matched to a gene: 3. Germline values: CDR1 SNHLY, CDR2 FYNNEI. This CDR3 contains 14 residues. The CDR3 sequence is CASSGGTSGYEQYF. Written as DNA, the CDR3 is TGTGCCAGCAGTGGGGGGACTAGCGGTTACGAGCAGTACTTC.

This clone was picked up one time. The genes are TRBV2 and TRBJ1-5; no firm D call. Germline V lookup: CDR1 SNHLY, CDR2 FYNNEI. This CDR3 spans 13 amino acids. Trimming took off 9 bases at V and 1 base at J, with 10 bases between the two ends. The CDR3 coding sequence is TGTGCCAGTGGGCCTCAGAGCAATCAGCCCCAGCATTTT. Its protein is CASGPQSNQPQHF.

The chain combines TRBV7-6 with TRBJ2-1; TRBD1 matches at 8 bases. This CDR3 region has 16 residues. The ends lost 1 base at V and 3 bases at J; junction bases unmatched: 5. Germline values: CDR1 SGHVS, CDR2 FNYEAQ. The CDR3 DNA sequence: TGTGCCAGCAGCTTAGGACAGGGGACCTACTACAATGAGCAGTTCTTC. Amino acid sequence: CASSLGQGTYYNEQFF.

The rearrangement uses TRBV7-8 and TRBJ1-5, with D unresolved. V gave up 1 base and J gave up 0 bases, with 7 bases separating them. CDR1 SGHVS and CDR2 FQNEAQ come from the germline V gene. The CDR3 sequence is 15 residues long. CDR3 residues: CASSLGRNSNQPQHF. CDR3 DNA: TGTGCCAGCAGCTTAGGCAGAAATAGCAATCAGCCCCAGCATTTT.

The genes are TRBV5-5 and TRBJ1-2; 7 bases line up with TRBD1. CDR3 length: 15 amino acids. V was pared by 4 bases and J by 4 bases, with 10 bases of the junction left unmatched. The germline gives CDR1 SGHKS, CDR2 YYEKEE (reference sequence). CDR3: CASSAEQGRLYGYTF. The CDR3 DNA reads TGTGCCAGCAGCGCCGAACAGGGGCGCCTCTATGGCTACACCTTC.

This sequence joins TRBV6-1 and TRBJ2-7; D unresolved. Per germline, CDR1 MNHNS and CDR2 SASEGT. Trimming stripped 2 bases from V and 6 bases from J, with 14 bases between. The CDR3 covers 14 residues. The CDR3 loop is CASSEIAPRGEQYF. The CDR3 DNA sequence: TGTGCCAGCAGTGAAATTGCCCCTCGCGGCGAGCAGTACTTC.

The chain employs TRBV6-2 or TRBV6-3 and TRBJ2-7; TRBD1 matches 8 bases. The J segment lost 6 bases and the V segment lost 5 bases, leaving 3 bases of the junction unmatched. This CDR3 comprises 12 residues. CDR1 is MNHEY, CDR2 SVGEGT, per germline. CDR3 coding DNA: TGTGCCAGCAGTAATACAGGGGGCGAGCAGTACTTC. This sequence encodes CASSNTGGEQYF.